These 13 T cell receptor beta chains were all obtained from the same sample, sequenced in a study of T cell changes during pregnancy in multiple sclerosis. Sequencing used immunoSEQ multiplex PCR; TCRdb keeps in-frame clones, though not all of them. The table shows 20,000 to 25,000 clones, with roughly 92% occurring only once. The sample here was CD4+ T cells from peripheral blood mononuclear cells, taken after pregnancy. The receptors originated from a female donor in good health, enrolled as a control in a pregnancy study.

The chain has TRBV11-2 and TRBJ2-5, with 7 bases fitting TRBD2. Germline V gives CDR1 SGHAT, CDR2 FQNNGV. The CDR3 length is 14 residues. J lost 4 bases, V lost 2 bases, and 4 bases had no gene match. This chain's CDR3 is CASSLMGGRETQYF. CDR3 bases: TGTGCCAGCAGCTTAATGGGAGGGAGAGAGACCCAGTACTTC.

This chain links TRBV7-9 with TRBJ2-2, with 7 bases matching TRBD2. Trimming removed 11 bases from V and 7 bases from J; junction bases left unmatched: 13. This CDR3 is built from 14 residues. CDR1 is SEHNR and CDR2 is FQNEAQ in the germline V gene (reference sequence). The CDR3 protein is CALKAGLANGELFF. CDR3 DNA sequence: TGTGCCCTAAAAGCGGGGCTAGCTAACGGGGAGCTGTTTTTT.

The chain employs TRBV7-8 and TRBJ2-2, with 14 bases lining up with TRBD2. The CDR3 totals 16 residues. V shed 7 bases and J 7 bases; nucleotides not matched to a gene: 8. Germline CDR1 and CDR2: SGHVS and FQNEAQ. The CDR3 protein is CASKKTSGRANGELFF. The CDR3 nucleotides read TGTGCCAGCAAAAAGACTAGCGGGAGGGCAAACGGGGAGCTGTTTTTT. The full variable domain, rest sourced from reference TRBV7-8 and TRBJ2-2, is GAGVSQSPRYKVAKRGQDVALRCDPISGHVSLFWYQQALGQGPEFLTYFQNEAQLDKSGLPSDRFFAERPEGSVSTLKIQRTQQEDSAVYLCASKKTSGRANGELFFGEGSRLTVL.

The CDR3: CASGSGGERAKNIQYF. CDR3 nucleotides: TGTGCTAGTGGTTCGGGGGGTGAAAGAGCCAAAAACATTCAGTACTTC. The genes are TRBV12-5 and TRBJ2-4; 7 bases map to TRBD2. V gave up 4 bases and J gave up 0 bases; unmatched junction bases: 6. The germline V gene encodes CDR1 LGHNT and CDR2 FRNRAP. This CDR3 is built from 16 residues.

This chain connects TRBV7-9 to TRBJ2-7; no definite D call. The V end was cut by 7 bases, the J end by 6 bases, with 22 bases between. CDR1 and CDR2 from the germline V gene are SEHNR and FQNEAQ (reference sequence). This CDR3 region has 15 residues. The CDR3 coding sequence is TGTGCCAGCACCCTAATGGGCGTAACGGCGTTCGAGCAGTACTTC. It codes for CASTLMGVTAFEQYF.

This chain connects TRBV5-1 to TRBJ2-1, with 8 bases aligning to TRBD1. With 4 bases clipped from V and 4 bases from J, the junction kept 7 bases outside the gene matches. CDR3 length: 15 amino acids. The germline V gene encodes CDR1 SGHRS and CDR2 YFSETQ. The CDR3 sequence is CASSPGQGLYNEQFF. The CDR3 nucleotides read TGCGCCAGCAGCCCCGGACAGGGTTTGTACAATGAGCAGTTCTTC.

This clone is a singleton in its sample. This sequence joins TRBV7-9 and TRBJ2-3; 9 bases fit TRBD1. This CDR3 is 15 amino acids long. Germline V CDR1 and CDR2: SEHNR, FQNEAQ (reference sequence). V shed 5 bases, J shed 3 bases, and the junction held 6 bases outside the gene matches. For the CDR3, the DNA is TGTGCCAGCAGCGCCGGGACAGGGAGGACAGATACGCAGTATTTT. Residues: CASSAGTGRTDTQYF.

This clone was detected once. CDR3 sequence: CASKPLAGGRNEQFF. The DNA for the CDR3 is TGTGCCAGCAAACCACTAGCGGGAGGACGAAATGAGCAGTTCTTC. The rearrangement joins TRBV6-5 to TRBJ2-1; the match to TRBD2 covers 12 bases. This CDR3 comprises 15 residues. V trimming: 7 bases; J trimming: 7 bases; junction bases outside the gene matches: 8. From germline, CDR1 is MNHEY and CDR2 SVGAGI.

This clone is medium-sized within its sample. The rearrangement uses TRBV19 and TRBJ1-4, with unresolved D. CDR1 is LNHDA and CDR2 is SQIVND in the germline V gene (reference sequence). Trimming left V 3 bases short and J 4 bases short, with 9 bases between. The CDR3 sequence is 14 residues long. This CDR3 is CASSIFVVNEKLFF. For the CDR3, the DNA is TGTGCCAGTAGTATTTTCGTCGTTAATGAAAAACTGTTTTTT.

The rearrangement joins TRBV7-6 to TRBJ2-1, with 8 bases aligning to TRBD2. CDR3 length equals 15 residues. Germline V gene data show CDR1 as SGHVS and CDR2 as FNYEAQ. J gave up 3 bases and V 1 base, and 2 bases lay outside the gene matches. Written as DNA, the CDR3 is TGTGCCAGCAGCTTAGTAGCGGGAAGCTACAATGAGCAGTTCTTC. This gives the protein CASSLVAGSYNEQFF.

The chain is built from TRBV6-5 and TRBJ2-3; 9 positions agree with TRBD2. Germline CDR1 MNHEY, CDR2 SVGAGI. The trim removed 6 bases at V and 2 bases at J, leaving 3 bases unmatched. The length of the CDR3 is 14 residues. As DNA, the CDR3 is TGTGCCAGCAGGCGACTAGCGGCCACAGATACGCAGTATTTT. Translated, it gives CASRRLAATDTQYF.

The chain combines TRBV19 with TRBJ1-2; unclear D gene. Between the trimmed V and J ends, which lost 0 bases and 6 bases, there was a span of 11 bases. Germline CDR1 is LNHDA and CDR2 is SQIVND (reference sequence). The CDR3 length is 14 residues. In DNA, the CDR3 is TGTGCCAGTAGTATAGATGGGTCGGCGGATGGCTACACCTTC. It codes for CASSIDGSADGYTF.

V and J are TRBV5-1 and TRBJ1-1; 9 bases map to TRBD1. Losses at the gene ends were 2 bases for V and 5 bases for J; bases not matched to a gene: 4. Germline-derived CDR1 and CDR2 are SGHRS and YFSETQ. This CDR3 is 14 amino acids long. The CDR3 DNA sequence: TGCGCCAGCAGCTTCACAGGGGGCCAAACTGAAGCTTTCTTT. Protein: CASSFTGGQTEAFF.